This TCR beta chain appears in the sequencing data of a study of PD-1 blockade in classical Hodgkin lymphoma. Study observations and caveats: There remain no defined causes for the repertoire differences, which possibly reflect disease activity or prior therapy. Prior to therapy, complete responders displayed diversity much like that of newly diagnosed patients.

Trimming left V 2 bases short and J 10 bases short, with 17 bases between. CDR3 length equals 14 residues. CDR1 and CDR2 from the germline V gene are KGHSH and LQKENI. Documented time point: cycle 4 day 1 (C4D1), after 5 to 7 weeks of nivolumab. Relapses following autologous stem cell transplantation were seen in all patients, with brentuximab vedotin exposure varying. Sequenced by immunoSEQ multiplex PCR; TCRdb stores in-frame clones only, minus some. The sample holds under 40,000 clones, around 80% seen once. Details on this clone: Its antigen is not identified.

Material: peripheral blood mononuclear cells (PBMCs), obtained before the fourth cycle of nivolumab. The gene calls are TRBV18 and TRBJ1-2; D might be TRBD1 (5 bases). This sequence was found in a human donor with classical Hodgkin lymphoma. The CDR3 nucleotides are TGTGCCAGCTCACCAGGGACTGGGGCCTGGAACTACACCTTC. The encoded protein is CASSPGTGAWNYTF.